The TCR beta chain under discussion was sequenced for a study of CD4 T cells in relation to SARS-CoV-2 and coronaviruses (dated by TCRdb to the early 2020s). As for the study more broadly: In the ViraFEST assay, PBMCs were grown with antigen for 10 days, and TCR beta CDR3s were then sequenced to identify antigen-specific clonal expansions. The Adaptive Biotechnologies TCR-sequencing kit was used to sequence samples from a few pre-COVID donors and the naive versus memory experiments, whereas other data were Illumina-based. Memory CD4+ T cell crossreactivity between SARS-CoV-2 and common cold coronavirus spike proteins was assessed at the TCR clonotype level in the study. The negative reference condition was either a culture with an HIV-1 Nef peptide pool or a culture with no peptide. Patient-derived lymphoblastoid cell lines were used to map the HLA restriction of shared crossreactive spike epitopes. A different TCR-beta assay, based on Illumina, was used to sequence expansion assays from other donors in the study.

The library was built by means of the immunoSEQ multiplex PCR assay. Per the authors' processing: During preprocessing, nonproductive sequences were removed, along with CDR3s that did not begin with C, did not end with F or W, or were shorter than 7 amino acids. Antigen-specific clonotypes were called with the MANAFEST web app, based on expansion relative to reference and other culture wells. A clone counted as positive if significantly expanded in 2 of 3 replicate wells versus the reference culture at FDR below 0.05. A further requirement for positive clones was significant expansion compared with all other tandem wells, along with an odds ratio above 5. After three terminal residues were trimmed from each end, CDR3 homology was quantified as pairwise Levenshtein distance using the stringdist R package. In its TCRdb copy, this immuneACCESS table keeps in-frame sequences only and misses some clones. Where compared with another copy, unresolved V genes explain less than half of these, and the others have no known cause. That table furnishes V, J and clone size, whereas the DNA furnished D and trimming. Here the sample has some 20,000 clones; around 80% occur a single time. Jointly, the top ten make up approximately 28% of the sample.

Beyond this particular receptor, the publication reports: Pre-pandemic and post-infection samples were not both contributed by any donor, so tracing of the source of pre-existing responses was limited. Small numbers of patients and of tested TCRs were a limitation of the study. Crossreactivity analysis centred on spike protein, so crossreactivity against other viral proteins was not assessed. Memory CD4+ clonotypes crossrecognizing SARS-CoV-2 and at least one common cold coronavirus spike were found in around 59% of donors. Significantly weaker SARS-CoV-2-driven expansion was shown by crossreactive clones than by monoreactive clones, consistent with antigenic imprinting.

Notes on this clone: This clone's antigen is unknown. No base qualities exist here, and no much larger clone lies one base off it.

The germline V gene (reference sequence) provides CDR1 LGHDT and CDR2 YNNKEL. V is clipped by 4 bases and J by 9 bases, and the sequence between their germline boundaries is 19 bases long. Inclusive of the bounding cysteine and phenylalanine, the CDR3 is 15 residues long. Only CDR3 DNA is held: 45 bases, read in frame from base 1. CD4+ T cells from unexposed donors were collected before the COVID-19 pandemic (2011-2018). The EasySep CD4+ T cell isolation kit was used to isolate CD4+ T cells once the cultures had run for roughly 10 days. As cell numbers permitted, CD4+ T cells from unexposed donors were tested for reactivity to SARS-CoV-2 S and N and to four common cold coronavirus spike pools. Each well received 2.2 million or so PBMCs, cultured in IMDM supplemented with approximately 5% human AB serum and approximately 9.7 IU/ml IL-2. Half of the culture medium was replaced with fresh IL-2-containing medium on days 3 and 7. Each peptide culture condition was generally run in triplicate replicate wells. Leukapheresis product for the unexposed donors was purchased commercially. Ficoll-Paque PLUS gradient centrifugation was used to isolate PBMCs from leukapheresis product or whole blood. The PBMCs went either fresh into the expansion assay or into cryopreservation at -140 degrees C. The QIAamp Micro DNA Kit was used to extract genomic DNA from the CD4+ T cells.

The source material was CD4+ T cells from PBMCs, cultured in vitro. The rearranged segments are TRBV3-1 (or the pseudogene TRBV3-2) and TRBJ2-1; the D segment may tentatively be TRBD1 or TRBD2, each giving 5 matched bases. The clonotype was recovered from a human donor in good health. The DNA reads TGTGCCAGCAGCCGTACCGGGGCCGCTATCAGTGAGCAGTTCTTC. It specifies CASSRTGAAISEQFF.